This TCR beta chain stems from a study of T cell responses to AZD1222 COVID-19 vaccine. Concerning this clone itself: No antigen is known for it.

Findings of the study overall: Regions left unmutated in variants are reportedly the target of nearly half of spike-specific TCRs. In a largely white British group with more females than males, clonal diversity was possibly underestimated.

Second doses at about 4 or about 12 weeks were pooled. Sequenced by immunoSEQ multiplex PCR; TCRdb stores in-frame clones only, minus some. Of almost 95,000 clones in the sample, roughly 85% were seen once. The V gene end was trimmed by 6 bases and the J gene end by 4 bases; junction bases not matched to a gene: 8. CDR3 length: 15 residues. Per germline, CDR1 MNHEY and CDR2 SVGAGI. The chain carries TRBV6-5 and TRBJ1-1, with 10 bases aligning to TRBD1. This receptor was taken from an adult who received the AZD1222 COVID-19 vaccine. The sequencing here drew on peripheral blood, taken 28 days after the second AZD1222 dose. CDR3 protein: CASRPGQGYSTEAFF. CDR3 nucleotide sequence: TGTGCCAGCAGGCCGGGACAGGGGTACTCCACTGAAGCTTTCTTT.